This T cell receptor (beta chain) was sequenced in a study of blood T cell repertoires in COVID-19. The V segment lost 6 bases and the J segment 3 bases; nucleotides outside the gene matches: 4. Per germline, CDR1 MNHEY and CDR2 SVGAGI. The CDR3 consists of 14 residues. Methods used by the authors: Nucleated cell counts were estimated from reference gene primer amplification. Here immunoSEQ multiplex PCR was the method, and the copy in TCRdb shows in-frame clones only, minus some. D and trimming come from the DNA, and the V and J calls and clone size come from that table. The sample yields roughly 100,000 clones, nearly 85% seen once.

The clonotype comes from a human donor in a cohort sampled during active or convalescent COVID-19. The genes are TRBV6-5 and TRBJ1-5, with TRBD1 matching 8 bases. Sequenced: peripheral blood. CDR3 loop: CASRRQGINQPQHF. CDR3 sequence (DNA): TGTGCCAGCAGGAGACAGGGGATCAATCAGCCCCAGCATTTT.